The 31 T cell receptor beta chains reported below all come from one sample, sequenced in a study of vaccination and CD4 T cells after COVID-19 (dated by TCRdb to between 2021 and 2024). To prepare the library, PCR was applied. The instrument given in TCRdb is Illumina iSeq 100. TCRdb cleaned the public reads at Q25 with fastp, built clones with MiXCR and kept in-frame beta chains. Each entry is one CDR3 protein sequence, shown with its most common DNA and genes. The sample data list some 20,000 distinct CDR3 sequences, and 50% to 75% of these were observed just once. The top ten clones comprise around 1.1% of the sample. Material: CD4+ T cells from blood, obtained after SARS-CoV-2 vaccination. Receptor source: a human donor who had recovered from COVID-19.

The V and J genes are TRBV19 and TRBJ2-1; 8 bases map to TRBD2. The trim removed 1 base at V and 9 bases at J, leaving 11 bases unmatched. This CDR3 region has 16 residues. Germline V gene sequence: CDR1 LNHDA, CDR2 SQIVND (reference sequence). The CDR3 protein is CASSIGIGRGGVEQFF. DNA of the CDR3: TGTGCCAGTAGTATAGGTATCGGACGGGGGGGTGTTGAGCAGTTCTTC.

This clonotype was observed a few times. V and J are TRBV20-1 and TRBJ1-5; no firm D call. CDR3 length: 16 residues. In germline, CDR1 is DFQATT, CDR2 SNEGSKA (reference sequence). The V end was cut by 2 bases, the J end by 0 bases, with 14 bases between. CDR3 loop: CSARSRGPVSNQPQHF. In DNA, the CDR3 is TGCAGTGCTAGATCTCGAGGACCCGTTAGCAATCAGCCCCAGCATTTT.

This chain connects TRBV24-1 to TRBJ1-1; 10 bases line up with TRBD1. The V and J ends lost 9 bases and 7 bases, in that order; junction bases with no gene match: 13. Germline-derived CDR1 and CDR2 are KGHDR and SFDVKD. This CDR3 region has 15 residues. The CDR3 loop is CATARSSGTGVEAFF. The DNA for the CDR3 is TGTGCCACCGCCCGCAGTTCCGGGACAGGGGTTGAAGCTTTCTTT.

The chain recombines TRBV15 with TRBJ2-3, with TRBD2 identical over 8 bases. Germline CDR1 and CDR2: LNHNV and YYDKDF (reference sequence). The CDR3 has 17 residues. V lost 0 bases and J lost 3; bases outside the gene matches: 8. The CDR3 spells CATSRDLGGGATDTQYF. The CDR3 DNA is TGTGCCACCAGCAGAGATCTCGGGGGGGGCGCGACAGATACGCAGTATTTT. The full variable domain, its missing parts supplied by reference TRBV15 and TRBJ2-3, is DAMVIQNPRYQVTQFGKPVTLSCSQTLNHNVMYWYQQKSSQAPKLLFHYYDKDFNNEADTPDNFQSRRPNTSFCFLDIRSPGLGDTAMYLCATSRDLGGGATDTQYFGPGTRLTVL.

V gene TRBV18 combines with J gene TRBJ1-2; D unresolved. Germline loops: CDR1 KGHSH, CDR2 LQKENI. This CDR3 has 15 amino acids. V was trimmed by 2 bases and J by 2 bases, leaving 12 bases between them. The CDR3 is CASSPTQAENYGYTF. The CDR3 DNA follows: TGTGCCAGCTCACCAACCCAGGCGGAGAACTATGGCTACACCTTC.

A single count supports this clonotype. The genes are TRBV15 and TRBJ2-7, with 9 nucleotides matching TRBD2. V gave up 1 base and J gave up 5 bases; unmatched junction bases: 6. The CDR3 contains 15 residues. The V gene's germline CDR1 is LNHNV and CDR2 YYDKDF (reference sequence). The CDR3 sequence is CATSRVFSGSNEQYF. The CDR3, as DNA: TGTGCCACCAGCAGAGTTTTTAGCGGGAGCAACGAGCAGTACTTC.

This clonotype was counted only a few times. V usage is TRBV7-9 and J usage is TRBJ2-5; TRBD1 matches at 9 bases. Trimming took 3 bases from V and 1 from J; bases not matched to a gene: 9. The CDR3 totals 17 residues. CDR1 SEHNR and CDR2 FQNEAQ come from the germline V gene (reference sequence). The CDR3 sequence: CASSFSLTGGIQETQYF. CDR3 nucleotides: TGTGCCAGCAGCTTTTCATTGACAGGGGGGATCCAAGAGACCCAGTACTTC.

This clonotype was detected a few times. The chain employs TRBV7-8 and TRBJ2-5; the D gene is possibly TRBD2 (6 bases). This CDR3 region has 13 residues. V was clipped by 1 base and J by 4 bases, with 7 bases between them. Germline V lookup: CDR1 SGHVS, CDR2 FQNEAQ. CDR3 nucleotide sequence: TGTGCCAGCAGCTTAGTGGGGGGAGAGACCCAGTACTTC. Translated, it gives CASSLVGGETQYF.

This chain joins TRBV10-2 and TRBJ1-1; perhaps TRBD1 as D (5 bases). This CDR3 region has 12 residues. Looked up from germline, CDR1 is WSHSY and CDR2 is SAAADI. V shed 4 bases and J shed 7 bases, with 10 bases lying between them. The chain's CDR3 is CASSGQGGEAFF. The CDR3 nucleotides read TGCGCCAGCAGTGGGCAGGGAGGTGAAGCTTTCTTT.

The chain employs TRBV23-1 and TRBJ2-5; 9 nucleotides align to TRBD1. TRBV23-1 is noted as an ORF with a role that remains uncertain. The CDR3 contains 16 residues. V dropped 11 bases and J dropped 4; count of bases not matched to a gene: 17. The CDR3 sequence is CARRYTGGISSETQYF. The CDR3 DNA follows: TGCGCCCGACGGTACACAGGGGGCATATCGTCAGAGACCCAGTACTTC.

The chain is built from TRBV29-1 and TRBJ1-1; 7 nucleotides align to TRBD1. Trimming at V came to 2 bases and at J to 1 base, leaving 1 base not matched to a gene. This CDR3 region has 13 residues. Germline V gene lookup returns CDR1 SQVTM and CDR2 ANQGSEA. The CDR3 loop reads CSVERTGNTEAFF. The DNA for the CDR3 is TGCAGCGTTGAAAGGACAGGGAACACTGAAGCTTTCTTT.

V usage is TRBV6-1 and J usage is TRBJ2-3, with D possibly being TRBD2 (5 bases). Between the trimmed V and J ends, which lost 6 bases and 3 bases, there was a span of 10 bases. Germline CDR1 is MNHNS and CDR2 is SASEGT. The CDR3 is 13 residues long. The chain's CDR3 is CASSPRGTDTQYF. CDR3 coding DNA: TGTGCCAGCAGCCCCAGAGGGACAGATACGCAGTATTTT.

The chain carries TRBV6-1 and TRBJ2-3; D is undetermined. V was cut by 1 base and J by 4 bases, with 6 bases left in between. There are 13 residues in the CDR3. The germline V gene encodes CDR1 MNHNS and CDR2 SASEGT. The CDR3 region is CASSEGMPDTQYF. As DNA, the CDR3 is TGTGCCAGCAGTGAAGGGATGCCAGATACGCAGTATTTT.

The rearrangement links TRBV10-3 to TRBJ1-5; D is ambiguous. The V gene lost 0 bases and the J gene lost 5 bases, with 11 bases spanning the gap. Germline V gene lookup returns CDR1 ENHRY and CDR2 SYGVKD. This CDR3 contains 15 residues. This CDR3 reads CAISESVQTYQPQHF. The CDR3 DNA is TGTGCCATCAGTGAGTCGGTACAGACTTATCAGCCCCAGCATTTT.

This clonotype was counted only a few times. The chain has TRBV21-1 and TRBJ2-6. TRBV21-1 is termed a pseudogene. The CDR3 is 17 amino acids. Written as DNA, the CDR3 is TGTGCCAGCACCCCAGGTAAATACCTCTCTGGGGCCAACGTCCTGACTTTC. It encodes CASTPGKYLSGANVLTF.

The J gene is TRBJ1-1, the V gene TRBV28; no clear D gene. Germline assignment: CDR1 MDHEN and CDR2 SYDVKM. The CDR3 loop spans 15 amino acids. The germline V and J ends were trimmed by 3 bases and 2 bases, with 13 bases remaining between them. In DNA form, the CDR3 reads TGTGCCAGCAGTTTTCCGTGGTTTGACAACACTGAAGCTTTCTTT. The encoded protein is CASSFPWFDNTEAFF.

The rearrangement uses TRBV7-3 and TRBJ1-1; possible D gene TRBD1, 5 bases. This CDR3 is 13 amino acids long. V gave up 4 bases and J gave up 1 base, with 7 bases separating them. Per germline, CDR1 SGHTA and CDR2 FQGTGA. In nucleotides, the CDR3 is TGTGCCAGCAGCTGGACACGGAACACTGAAGCTTTCTTT. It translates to CASSWTRNTEAFF.

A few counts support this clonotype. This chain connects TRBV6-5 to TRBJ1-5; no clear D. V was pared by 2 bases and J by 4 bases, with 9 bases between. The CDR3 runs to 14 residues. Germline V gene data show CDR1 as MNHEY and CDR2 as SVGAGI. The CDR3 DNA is TGTGCCAGCAGTTACAGGTCAATAAATCAGCCCCAGCATTTT. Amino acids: CASSYRSINQPQHF.

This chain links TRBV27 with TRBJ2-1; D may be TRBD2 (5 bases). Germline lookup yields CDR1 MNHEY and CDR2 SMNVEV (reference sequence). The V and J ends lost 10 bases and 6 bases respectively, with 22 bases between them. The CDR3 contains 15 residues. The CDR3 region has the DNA TGTGCCACCTCTGACTTGCGAGAGGGTACCAATGAGCAGTTCTTC. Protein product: CATSDLREGTNEQFF.

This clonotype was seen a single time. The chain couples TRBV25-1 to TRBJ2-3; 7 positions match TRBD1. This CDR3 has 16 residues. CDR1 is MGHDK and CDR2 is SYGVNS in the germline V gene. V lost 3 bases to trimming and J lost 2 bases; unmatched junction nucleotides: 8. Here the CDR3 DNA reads TGTGCCAGCAGTGAGGGACAGAATCCATACACAGATACGCAGTATTTT. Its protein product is CASSEGQNPYTDTQYF.

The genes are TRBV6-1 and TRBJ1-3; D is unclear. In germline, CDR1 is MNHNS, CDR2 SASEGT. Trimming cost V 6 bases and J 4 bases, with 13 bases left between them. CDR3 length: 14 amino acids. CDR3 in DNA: TGTGCCAGCAGGCAATATAGGTCCGGAAACACCATATATTTT. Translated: CASRQYRSGNTIYF.

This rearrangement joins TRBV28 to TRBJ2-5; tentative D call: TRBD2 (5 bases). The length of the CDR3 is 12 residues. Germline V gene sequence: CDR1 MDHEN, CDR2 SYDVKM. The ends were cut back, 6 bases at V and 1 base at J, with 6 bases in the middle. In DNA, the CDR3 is TGTGCCAGCAGGGACTTCCAAGAGACCCAGTACTTC. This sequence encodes CASRDFQETQYF.

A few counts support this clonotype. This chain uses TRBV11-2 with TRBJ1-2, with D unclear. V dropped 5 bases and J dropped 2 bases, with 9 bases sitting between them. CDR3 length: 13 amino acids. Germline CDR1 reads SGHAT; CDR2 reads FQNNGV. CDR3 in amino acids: CASSTIRNYGYTF. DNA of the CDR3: TGTGCCAGCAGCACTATACGGAACTATGGCTACACCTTC.

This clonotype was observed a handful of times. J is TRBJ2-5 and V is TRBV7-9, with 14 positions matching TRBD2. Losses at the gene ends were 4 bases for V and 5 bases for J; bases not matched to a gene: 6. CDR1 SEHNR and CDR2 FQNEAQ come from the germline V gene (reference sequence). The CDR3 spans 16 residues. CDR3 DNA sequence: TGTGCCAGCAGCTCAGGACTAGCGGGAGGTTCTGAGACCCAGTACTTC. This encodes CASSSGLAGGSETQYF.

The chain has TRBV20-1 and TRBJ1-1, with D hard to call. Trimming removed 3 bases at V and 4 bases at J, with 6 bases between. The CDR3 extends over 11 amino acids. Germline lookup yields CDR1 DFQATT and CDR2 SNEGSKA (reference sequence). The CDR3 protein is CSASRATEAFF. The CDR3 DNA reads TGCAGTGCTAGCCGGGCCACTGAAGCTTTCTTT.

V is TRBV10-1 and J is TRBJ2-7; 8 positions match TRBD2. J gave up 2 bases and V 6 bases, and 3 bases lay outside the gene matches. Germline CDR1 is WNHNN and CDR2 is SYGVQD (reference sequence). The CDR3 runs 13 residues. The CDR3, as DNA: TGCGCCAGCAGACTAGCGGAAACCTACGAGCAGTACTTC. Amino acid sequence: CASRLAETYEQYF.

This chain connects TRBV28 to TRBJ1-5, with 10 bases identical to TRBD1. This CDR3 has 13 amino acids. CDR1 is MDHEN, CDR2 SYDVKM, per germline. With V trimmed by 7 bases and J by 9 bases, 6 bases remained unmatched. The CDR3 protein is CASIRTGGRPQHF. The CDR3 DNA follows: TGTGCCAGCATCCGGACAGGGGGTCGGCCCCAGCATTTT.

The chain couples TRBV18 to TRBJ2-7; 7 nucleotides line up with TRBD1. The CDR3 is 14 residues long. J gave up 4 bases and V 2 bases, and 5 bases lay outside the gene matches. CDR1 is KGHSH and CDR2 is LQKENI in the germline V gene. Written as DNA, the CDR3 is TGTGCCAGCTCACCAATGAGGGGGCAATACGAGCAGTACTTC. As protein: CASSPMRGQYEQYF.

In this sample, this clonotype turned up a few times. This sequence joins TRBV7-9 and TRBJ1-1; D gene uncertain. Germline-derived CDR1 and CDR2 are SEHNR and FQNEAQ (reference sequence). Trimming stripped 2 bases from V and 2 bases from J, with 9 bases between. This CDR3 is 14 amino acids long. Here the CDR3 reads CASSLPQFNTEAFF. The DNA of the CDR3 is TGTGCCAGCAGCTTACCCCAATTCAACACTGAAGCTTTCTTT. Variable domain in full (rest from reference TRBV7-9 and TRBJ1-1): DTGVSQNPRHKITKRGQNVTFRCDPISEHNRLYWYRQTLGQGPEFLTYFQNEAQLEKSRLLSDRFSAERPKGSFSTLEIQRTEQGDSAMYLCASSLPQFNTEAFFGQGTRLTVV.

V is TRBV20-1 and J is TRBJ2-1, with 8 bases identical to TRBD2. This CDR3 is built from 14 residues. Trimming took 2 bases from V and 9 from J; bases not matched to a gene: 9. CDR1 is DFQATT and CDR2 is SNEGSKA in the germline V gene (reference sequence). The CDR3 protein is CSARPSGRKAEQFF. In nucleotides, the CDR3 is TGCAGTGCTAGACCCAGCGGGAGAAAGGCTGAGCAGTTCTTC.

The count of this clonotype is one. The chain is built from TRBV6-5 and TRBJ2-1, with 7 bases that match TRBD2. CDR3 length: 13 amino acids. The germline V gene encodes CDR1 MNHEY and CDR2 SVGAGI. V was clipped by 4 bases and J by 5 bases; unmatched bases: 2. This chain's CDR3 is CASSSSGHNEQFF. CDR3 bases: TGTGCCAGCAGTTCTAGCGGTCACAATGAGCAGTTCTTC.